This T cell receptor (beta chain) is drawn from a study of blood T cell repertoires in COVID-19. On the study more broadly: The study drew acute and convalescent COVID-19 samples from the United States, Italy and Spain.

The germline V and J ends were trimmed by 3 bases and 9 bases, with 21 bases remaining between them. The length of the CDR3 is 16 residues. The germline CDR1 and CDR2 sequences are GTSNPN and SVGIG (reference sequence). In the authors' methods: Amplification from reference gene primers served as the basis for estimated nucleated cell counts. Sequencing was performed with immunoSEQ multiplex PCR; in TCRdb, only in-frame clones are kept and a portion is missing. V and J calls and clone size follow that table, whereas D and trimming were derived from the DNA. The table lists roughly 80,000 clones, roughly 82% of them singletons, with around 10% in the top ten.

This receptor was identified in a man in his forties or fifties with acute or convalescent COVID-19. The chain joins TRBV30 to TRBJ1-6; weak D call: TRBD1 (5 bases). Sequencing was done on a sample of peripheral blood. The CDR3 coding sequence is TGTGCCTGGAGCGATGGGGCAGCCCGGGCTAGTTCACCCCTCCACTTT. It is translated as CAWSDGAARASSPLHF.